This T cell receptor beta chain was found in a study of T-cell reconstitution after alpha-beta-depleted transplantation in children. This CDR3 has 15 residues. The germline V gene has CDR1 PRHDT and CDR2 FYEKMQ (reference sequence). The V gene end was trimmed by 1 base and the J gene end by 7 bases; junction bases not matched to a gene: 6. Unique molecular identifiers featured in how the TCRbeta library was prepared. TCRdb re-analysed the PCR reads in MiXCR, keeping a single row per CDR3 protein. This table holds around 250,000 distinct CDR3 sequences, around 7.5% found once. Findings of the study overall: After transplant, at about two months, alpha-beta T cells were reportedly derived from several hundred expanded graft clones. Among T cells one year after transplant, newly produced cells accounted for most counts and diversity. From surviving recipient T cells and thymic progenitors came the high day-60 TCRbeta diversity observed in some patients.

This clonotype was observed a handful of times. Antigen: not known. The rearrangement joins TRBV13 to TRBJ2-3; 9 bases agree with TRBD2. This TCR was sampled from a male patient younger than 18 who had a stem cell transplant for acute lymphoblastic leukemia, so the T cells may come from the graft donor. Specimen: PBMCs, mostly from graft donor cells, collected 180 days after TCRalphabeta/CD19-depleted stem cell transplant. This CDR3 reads CASSLVAGEGNTQYF. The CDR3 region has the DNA TGTGCCAGCAGCTTAGTAGCGGGAGAGGGGAATACGCAGTATTTT.